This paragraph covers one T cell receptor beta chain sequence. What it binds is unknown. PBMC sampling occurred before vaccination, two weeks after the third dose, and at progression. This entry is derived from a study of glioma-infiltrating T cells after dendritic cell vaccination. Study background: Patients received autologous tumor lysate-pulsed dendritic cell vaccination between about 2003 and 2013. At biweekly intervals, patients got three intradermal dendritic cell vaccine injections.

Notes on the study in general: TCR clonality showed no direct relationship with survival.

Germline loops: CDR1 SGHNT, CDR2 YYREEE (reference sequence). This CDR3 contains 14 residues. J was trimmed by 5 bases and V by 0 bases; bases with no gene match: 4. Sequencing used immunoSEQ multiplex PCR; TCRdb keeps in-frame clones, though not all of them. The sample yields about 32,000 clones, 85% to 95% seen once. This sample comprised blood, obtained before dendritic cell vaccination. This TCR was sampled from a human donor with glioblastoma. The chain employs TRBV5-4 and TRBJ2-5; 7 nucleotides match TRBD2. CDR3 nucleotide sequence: TGTGCCAGCAGCTTGGTCAGGGAGGGTGAGACCCAGTACTTC. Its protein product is CASSLVREGETQYF.